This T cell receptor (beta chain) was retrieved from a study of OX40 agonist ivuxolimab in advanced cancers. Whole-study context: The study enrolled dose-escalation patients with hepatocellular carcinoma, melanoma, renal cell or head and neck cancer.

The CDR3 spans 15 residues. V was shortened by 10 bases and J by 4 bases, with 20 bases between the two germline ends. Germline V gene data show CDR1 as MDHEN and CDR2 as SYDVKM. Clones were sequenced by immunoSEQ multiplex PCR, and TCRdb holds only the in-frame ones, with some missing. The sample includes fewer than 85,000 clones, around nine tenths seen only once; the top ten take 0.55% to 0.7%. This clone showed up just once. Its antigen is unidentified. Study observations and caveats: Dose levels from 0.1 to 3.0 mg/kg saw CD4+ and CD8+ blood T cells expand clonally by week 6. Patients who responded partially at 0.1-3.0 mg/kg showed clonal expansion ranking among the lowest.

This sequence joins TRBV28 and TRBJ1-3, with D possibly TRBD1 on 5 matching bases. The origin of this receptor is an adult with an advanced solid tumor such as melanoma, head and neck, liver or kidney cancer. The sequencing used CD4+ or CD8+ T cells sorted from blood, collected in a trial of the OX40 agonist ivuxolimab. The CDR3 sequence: CATDHGHPAGNTIYF. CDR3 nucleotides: TGTGCCACAGATCATGGACACCCGGCGGGAAACACCATATATTTT. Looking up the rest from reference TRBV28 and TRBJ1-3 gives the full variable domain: DVKVTQSSRYLVKRTGEKVFLECVQDMDHENMFWYRQDPGLGLRLIYFSYDVKMKEKGDIPEGYSVSREKKERFSLILESASTNQTSMYLCATDHGHPAGNTIYFGEGSWLTVV.